The present T cell receptor beta chain was sequenced within a study of OX40 agonist ivuxolimab in advanced cancers. Overall study: The study reported partial responses in three patients: one hepatocellular carcinoma, two cutaneous melanoma.

TCRdb's table, derived via immunoSEQ multiplex PCR, lists solely in-frame clones and lacks some. The data hold tens of thousands of clones, with just under 85% observed a single time. About this clone: This sample also contains other DNA sequences that code for the same CDR3.

The CDR3 is 14 residues long. The junction had 6 bases not matched to a gene; V was cut back by 5 bases and J by 5 bases. Germline V gene data show CDR1 as LNHDA and CDR2 as SQIVND (reference sequence). Autoimmune disease history or systemic immunosuppression led to patients being barred. This sequence joins TRBV19 and TRBJ2-5; 9 bases agree with TRBD1. The clonotype originates from an adult with an advanced solid tumor such as melanoma, head and neck, liver or kidney cancer. The source material was CD4+ or CD8+ T cells sorted from blood, sampled in a trial of the OX40 agonist ivuxolimab. CDR3 region: CASSLTGGAETQYF. For the CDR3, the DNA is TGTGCCAGTAGTCTAACAGGGGGCGCGGAGACCCAGTACTTC.